The 6 T cell receptor beta chains in this list originate from one sample, sequenced in a study of shared clonotypes between healthy human individuals. Produced via immunoSEQ multiplex PCR; TCRdb's table is partial and in-frame only. Among some 1,900,000 clones listed, approximately 95% were seen once. The naive CD8 population came from CD45RO-negative cells selected for CCR7, without terminally differentiated effector memory CD45RA+ cells. Sequenced: naive CD8+ T cells sorted from blood. These receptors originate from a man aged 18 to 29 in good health.

This clone was counted a single time. The V and J genes are TRBV7-9 and TRBJ1-5; D is possibly TRBD1 (6 bases). V was cut by 5 bases and J by 10 bases, with 18 bases left in between. CDR1 is SEHNR, CDR2 FQNEAQ, per germline (reference sequence). The CDR3 loop spans 14 amino acids. The CDR3 here is CASSLDRRHDPQHF. CDR3 bases: TGTGCCAGCAGCCTAGACAGGCGTCATGACCCCCAGCATTTT.

A note on this clone: Other DNA sequences in the same sample also yield this CDR3. This sequence joins TRBV9 and TRBJ2-7; D remains ambiguous. The CDR3 loop spans 12 amino acids. CDR1 and CDR2 (germline): SGDLS, YYNGEE. The germline V and J ends were trimmed by 1 base and 3 bases, with 5 bases remaining between them. The CDR3 region is CASSVNSYEQYF. The CDR3 DNA follows: TGTGCCAGCAGCGTAAACAGCTACGAGCAGTACTTC.

This chain joins TRBV19 and TRBJ2-7; possibly TRBD1 or TRBD2 for D (5 bases each). The CDR3 consists of 14 residues. V lost 5 bases and J 6 bases, leaving 17 bases between the germline ends. Germline CDR1 LNHDA, CDR2 SQIVND (reference sequence). In nucleotides, the CDR3 is TGTGCCAGTAGTTTGCTGGGGGAAGATACCGAGCAGTACTTC. It encodes CASSLLGEDTEQYF.

V and J are TRBV28 and TRBJ2-5; 7 bases match TRBD2. Unmatched junction bases numbered 18, after V lost 6 bases and J lost 5 bases. The CDR3 extends over 17 amino acids. Germline assignment: CDR1 MDHEN and CDR2 SYDVKM. CDR3 region: CASSLSLVGGGRETQYF. The CDR3 DNA follows: TGTGCCAGCAGCCTATCCCTGGTCGGCGGGGGTCGCGAGACCCAGTACTTC.

V is TRBV5-1 and J is TRBJ1-2; D is possibly TRBD1 (6 bases). Germline V gives CDR1 SGHRS, CDR2 YFSETQ. The CDR3 length is 16 residues. Trimming shortened V by 0 bases and J by 4 bases, and 16 bases separated the two germline ends. CDR3 region: CASSLDDRRLGYGYTF. The CDR3 coding sequence is TGCGCCAGCAGCTTGGACGACAGGAGGTTGGGCTATGGCTACACCTTC.

Comments on this clone: The identical CDR3 is also encoded by other nucleotide sequences in the sample. The chain recombines TRBV5-6 with TRBJ2-7; 11 bases line up with TRBD1. This CDR3 region has 14 residues. The V gene's germline CDR1 is SGHDT and CDR2 YYEEEE. Losses at the gene ends were 2 bases for V and 5 bases for J; bases not matched to a gene: 3. In DNA, the CDR3 is TGTGCCAGCAGCTTTGGACAGGGGGCGGACGAGCAGTACTTC. Encoded protein: CASSFGQGADEQYF. Drawing the rest from reference TRBV5-6 and TRBJ2-7, the complete variable domain is DAGVTQSPTHLIKTRGQQVTLRCSPKSGHDTVSWYQQALGQGPQFIFQYYEEEERQRGNFPDRFSGHQFPNYSSELNVNALLLGDSALYLCASSFGQGADEQYFGPGTRLTVT.